This T cell receptor beta chain derives from a study of control samples from healthy donors and cancer patients. Trimming stripped 2 bases from V and 1 base from J, with 10 bases between. The CDR3 covers 15 residues. Germline V gene sequence: CDR1 SSHAT, CDR2 FNYEAQ (reference sequence). Profiled with immunoSEQ multiplex PCR; TCRdb holds only in-frame clones, not every one. There are approximately 84,000 clones in the sample; 90% to 95% occur only once, and about a sixth lies in the top ten. V and J are TRBV7-7 and TRBJ2-3; perhaps D is TRBD1 or TRBD2 (6 bases each). Sequenced sample: blood. The TCR was taken from a man younger than 40 in good health. The CDR3 DNA follows: TGTGCCAGCAGCTTAAATGGGGGGCGCACAGATACGCAGTATTTT. The encoded protein is CASSLNGGRTDTQYF.